This T cell receptor beta chain emerged from a study of shared clonotypes between healthy human individuals. Study findings and constraints: Clonotype sharing levels among donors were expected to vary with sequencing depth. Rarefaction showed sorted-subset sequencing was incomplete despite large depth.

This clone has only one observation. Its target is unknown. Clones were read by immunoSEQ multiplex PCR, and TCRdb kept only the in-frame ones, dropping some. The data hold over 700,000 clones, with around 70% observed a single time. The receptor was isolated from a woman aged 30 to 39 in good health. The specimen was memory CD4+ T cells sorted from blood. Subset specified: CD45RA-negative fraction.

CDR3 DNA: TGTGCCAGCAGAGAAATGACAGGGGCCACTGAAGCTTTCTTT. Protein: CASREMTGATEAFF. This chain uses TRBV6-1 with TRBJ1-1, with TRBD1 matching over 8 bases. From germline, CDR1 is MNHNS and CDR2 SASEGT. The trim removed 6 bases at V and 4 bases at J, leaving 7 bases unmatched. There are 14 residues in the CDR3.